The T cell receptor beta chain described here comes from a study of response to subunit inactivated influenza vaccine. Study outcomes and limitations: Researchers suggested that each seasonal influenza vaccination recruits few new T cells.

As to this clonotype: Its antigen remains unknown.

TCRdb redid the calling of the RT-PCR reads with MiXCR, one entry per CDR3 protein. The repertoire consists of hundreds of thousands of distinct CDR3 sequences, with 11% occurring once and the leading ten covering approximately 12%. This sequence was found in a man over 45 who received an inactivated influenza vaccine. Sample: PBMCs from blood, taken roughly 6 weeks after vaccination.

The CDR3 DNA reads as TGTGCCAGCAGCTTAGATACCTTCTCCGTCTATGGCTACACCTTC. Amino acid sequence: CASSLDTFSVYGYTF. The gene calls are TRBV7-9 and TRBJ1-2; D is unresolved. Trimming left V 1 base short and J 4 bases short, with 13 bases between. This CDR3 has 15 residues. From germline, CDR1 is SEHNR and CDR2 FQNEAQ (reference sequence).